This T cell receptor (beta chain) was identified during a study of T cell responses to AZD1222 COVID-19 vaccine. Whole-study results and caveats: Just six AZD1222 recipients tested seropositive at baseline. White British people made up most donors, females outnumbered males, and clonal diversity was possibly underestimated.

On this clone itself: Its antigen is still unknown.

The data were produced by immunoSEQ multiplex PCR, yet TCRdb's version contains in-frame clones alone and is incomplete. Here the sample spans some 85,000 clones, approximately 91% being singletons. The CDR3 extends over 18 amino acids. The gene calls are TRBV21-1 and TRBJ2-2; TRBD2 is the table's D call, not checked against the DNA. TRBV21-1 constitutes a pseudogene. The receptor was derived from an adult in good health. The sample here was peripheral blood, taken on day 0 of AZD1222 vaccination. The CDR3 DNA sequence: TGTGCCAGCAGCAGACGGACTCCCCAAACCTTCAACACCGGGGAGCTGTTTTTT. Encoded protein: CASSRRTPQTFNTGELFF.